The rows below give T cell receptor beta chains drawn from one sample of a study of graft-versus-host responses after intestinal transplantation. The data were produced by immunoSEQ multiplex PCR, yet TCRdb's version contains in-frame clones alone and is incomplete. The sample contains fewer than 95,000 clones, about 90% of which appear only once. These receptors' targets are unknown. The sample was unstimulated CD8+ T cells sorted from spleen or lymph node cells, taken before transplant. Receptors originate from a human donor who was the organ donor for an intestinal transplant. Both conserved end residues are part of each CDR3. A D gene is named only where the DNA matches it firmly.

CDR3 protein: CASSFGQGVGPQHF
CDR3 DNA: TGTGCCAGCAGCTTCGGACAGGGCGTTGGGCCCCAGCATTTT
V gene: TRBV9
D gene: TRBD1
J gene: TRBJ1-5

CDR3 protein: CASSPQGAMETQYF
CDR3 DNA: TGTGCCAGCAGTCCGCAGGGGGCCATGGAGACCCAGTACTTC
V gene: TRBV2
D gene: TRBD1
J gene: TRBJ2-5

CDR3 protein: CASSDAWTGDGYTF
CDR3 DNA: TGTGCCAGCAGCGATGCGTGGACAGGGGATGGCTACACCTTC
V gene: TRBV9
D gene: TRBD1
J gene: TRBJ1-2

CDR3 protein: CASSVGRGRWGYTF
CDR3 DNA: TGTGCCAGCAGCGTTGGGAGGGGCCGATGGGGCTACACCTTC
V gene: TRBV9
D gene: -
J gene: TRBJ1-2

CDR3 protein: CASSIIGQGAYEQYF
CDR3 DNA: TGTGCCAGTAGTATCATCGGGCAGGGGGCGTACGAGCAGTACTTC
V gene: TRBV19
D gene: TRBD1
J gene: TRBJ2-7

CDR3 protein: CASSQTYRDTQETQYF
CDR3 DNA: TGCGCCAGCAGCCAGACCTACCGGGACACCCAAGAGACCCAGTACTTC
V gene: TRBV4-3
D gene: -
J gene: TRBJ2-5

CDR3 protein: CASSPMGAGELFF
CDR3 DNA: TGTGCCAGCAGCCCAATGGGCGCCGGGGAGCTGTTTTTT
V gene: TRBV7-6
D gene: -
J gene: TRBJ2-2

CDR3 protein: CAISDGTGGTGELFF
CDR3 DNA: TGTGCCATCAGCGACGGGACAGGGGGGACCGGGGAGCTGTTTTTT
V gene: TRBV10-3
D gene: TRBD1
J gene: TRBJ2-2

CDR3 protein: CASSLAGTAIYSNQPQHF
CDR3 DNA: TGTGCCAGCAGCTTGGCGGGGACAGCAATTTATAGCAATCAGCCCCAGCATTTT
V gene: TRBV5-6
D gene: TRBD1
J gene: TRBJ1-5

CDR3 protein: CASSLSQRGGYNEQFF
CDR3 DNA: TGTGCCAGCAGCCTCTCCCAGCGGGGCGGGTACAATGAGCAGTTCTTC
V gene: TRBV4-2
D gene: TRBD2
J gene: TRBJ2-1

CDR3 protein: CASSFPGQGGYGYTF
CDR3 DNA: TGTGCCAGCAGCTTTCCGGGACAGGGAGGCTATGGCTACACCTTC
V gene: TRBV7-9
D gene: TRBD1
J gene: TRBJ1-2

CDR3 protein: CSVLRTTVYGYTF
CDR3 DNA: TGCAGCGTTCTCCGAACGACAGTCTATGGCTACACCTTC
V gene: TRBV29-1
D gene: -
J gene: TRBJ1-2

CDR3 protein: CASTQGPGDTQYF
CDR3 DNA: TGTGCCAGCACACAAGGTCCCGGGGATACGCAGTATTTT
V gene: TRBV6-1
D gene: -
J gene: TRBJ2-3

CDR3 protein: CASSVSGAGDEQFF
CDR3 DNA: TGTGCCAGCAGCGTTAGCGGGGCAGGGGATGAGCAGTTCTTC
V gene: TRBV9
D gene: TRBD2
J gene: TRBJ2-1

CDR3 protein: CASGPTGAEAFF
CDR3 DNA: TGTGCCAGCGGTCCGACAGGGGCTGAAGCTTTCTTT
V gene: TRBV6-1
D gene: TRBD1
J gene: TRBJ1-1